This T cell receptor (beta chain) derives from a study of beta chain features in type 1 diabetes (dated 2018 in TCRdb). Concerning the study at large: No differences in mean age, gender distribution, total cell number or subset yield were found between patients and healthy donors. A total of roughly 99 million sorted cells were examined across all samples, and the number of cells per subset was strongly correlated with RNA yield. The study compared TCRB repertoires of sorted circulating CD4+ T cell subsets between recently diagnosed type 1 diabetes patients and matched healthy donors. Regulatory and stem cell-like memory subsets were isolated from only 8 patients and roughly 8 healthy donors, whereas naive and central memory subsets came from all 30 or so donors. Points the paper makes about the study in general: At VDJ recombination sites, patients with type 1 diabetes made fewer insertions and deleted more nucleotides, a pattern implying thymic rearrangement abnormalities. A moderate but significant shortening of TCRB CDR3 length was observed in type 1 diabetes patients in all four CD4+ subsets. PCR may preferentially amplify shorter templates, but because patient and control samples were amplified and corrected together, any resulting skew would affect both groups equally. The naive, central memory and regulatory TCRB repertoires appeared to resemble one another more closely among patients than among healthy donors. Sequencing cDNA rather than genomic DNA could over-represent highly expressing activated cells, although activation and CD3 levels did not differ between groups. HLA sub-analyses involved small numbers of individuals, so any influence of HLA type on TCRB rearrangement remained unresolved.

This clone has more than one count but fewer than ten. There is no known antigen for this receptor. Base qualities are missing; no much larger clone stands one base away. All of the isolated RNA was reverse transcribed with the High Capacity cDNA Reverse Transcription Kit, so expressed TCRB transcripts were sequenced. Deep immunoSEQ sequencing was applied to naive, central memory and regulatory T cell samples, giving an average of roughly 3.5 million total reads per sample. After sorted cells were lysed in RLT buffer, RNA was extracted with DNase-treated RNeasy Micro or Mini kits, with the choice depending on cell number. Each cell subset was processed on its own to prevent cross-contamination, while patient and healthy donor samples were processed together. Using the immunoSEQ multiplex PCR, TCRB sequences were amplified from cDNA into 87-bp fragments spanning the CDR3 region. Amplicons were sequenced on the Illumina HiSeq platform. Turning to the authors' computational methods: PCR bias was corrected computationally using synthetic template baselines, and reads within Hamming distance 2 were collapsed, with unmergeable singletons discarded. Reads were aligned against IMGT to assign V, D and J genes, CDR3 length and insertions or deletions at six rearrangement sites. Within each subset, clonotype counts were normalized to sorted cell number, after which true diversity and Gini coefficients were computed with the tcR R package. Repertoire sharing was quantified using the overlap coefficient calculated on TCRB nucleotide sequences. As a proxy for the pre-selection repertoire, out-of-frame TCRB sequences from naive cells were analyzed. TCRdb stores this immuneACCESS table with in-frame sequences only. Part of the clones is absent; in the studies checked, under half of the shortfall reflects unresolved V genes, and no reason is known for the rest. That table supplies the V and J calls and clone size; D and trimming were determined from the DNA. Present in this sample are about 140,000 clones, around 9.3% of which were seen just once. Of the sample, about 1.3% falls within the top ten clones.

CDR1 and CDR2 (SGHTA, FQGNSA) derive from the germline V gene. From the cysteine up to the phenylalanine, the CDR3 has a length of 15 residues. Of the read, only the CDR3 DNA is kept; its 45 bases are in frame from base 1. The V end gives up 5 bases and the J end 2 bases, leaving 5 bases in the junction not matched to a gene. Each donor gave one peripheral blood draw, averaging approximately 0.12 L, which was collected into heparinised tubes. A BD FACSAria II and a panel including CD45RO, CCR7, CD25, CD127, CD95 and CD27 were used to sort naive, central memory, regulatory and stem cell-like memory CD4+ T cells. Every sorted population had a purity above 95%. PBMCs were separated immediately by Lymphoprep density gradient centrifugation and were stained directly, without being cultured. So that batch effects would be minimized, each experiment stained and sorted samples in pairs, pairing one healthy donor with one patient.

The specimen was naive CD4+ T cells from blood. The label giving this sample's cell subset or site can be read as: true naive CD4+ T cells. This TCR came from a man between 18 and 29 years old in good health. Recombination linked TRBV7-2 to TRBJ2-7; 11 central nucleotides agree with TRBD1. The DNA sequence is TGTGCCAGCAGCCCCGGACAGGGGGCCACCTACGAGCAGTACTTC. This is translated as CASSPGQGATYEQYF.